These 17 T cell receptor beta chains were sequenced from one sample in a study of blood T cell repertoires in COVID-19. Repertoires were generated with immunoSEQ multiplex PCR, while TCRdb's copy carries only in-frame clones and drops some. The data show roughly 200,000 clones, approximately 86% seen once. The sample comprised PBMCs or T cells enriched from blood (not recorded which). The receptors shown here come from a woman in her 30s who had been exposed to COVID-19.

This clone is a singleton in its sample. This chain uses TRBV2 with TRBJ2-2, with 7 bases fitting TRBD1. Per the germline V gene, CDR1 is SNHLY and CDR2 is FYNNEI. CDR3 length equals 14 residues. V was clipped by 6 bases and J by 1 base; unmatched bases: 2. CDR3 in DNA: TGTGCCAGCAGAGGACAGGTGAACACCGGGGAGCTGTTTTTT. Amino acids: CASRGQVNTGELFF.

The genes are TRBV3-1 (or the pseudogene TRBV3-2) and TRBJ2-1; 13 nucleotides match TRBD2. After removal of 4 bases from V and 2 bases from J, the junction contained 11 bases not matched to a gene. The CDR3 sequence is 19 residues long. CDR1 and CDR2 (germline): LGHDT, YNNKEL (reference sequence). As DNA, the CDR3 is TGTGCCAGCAGCCGGTTACTAGCGGGGGGGCGGTTCGCCTACAATGAGCAGTTCTTC. Amino acid sequence: CASSRLLAGGRFAYNEQFF.

The rearrangement links TRBV2 to TRBJ1-2; 8 bases agree with TRBD1. Germline values: CDR1 SNHLY, CDR2 FYNNEI. The CDR3 totals 15 residues. The V segment lost 5 bases and the J segment 6 bases; nucleotides outside the gene matches: 11. The CDR3, as DNA: TGTGCCAGCAGTACCAGACAGGGGAGAGGAGATGGCTACACCTTC. Protein sequence: CASSTRQGRGDGYTF.

As regards this clone: Distinct nucleotide sequences in the sample also encode this CDR3. The chain employs TRBV2 and TRBJ2-7; 10 bases fit TRBD1. Germline assignment: CDR1 SNHLY and CDR2 FYNNEI. Trimming took 6 bases from V and 2 from J; bases not matched to a gene: 7. The CDR3 loop spans 15 amino acids. The CDR3 region is CASSPDRGRTYEQYF. As DNA, the CDR3 is TGTGCCAGCAGCCCCGACAGGGGGCGAACCTACGAGCAGTACTTC. Supplemented by reference TRBV2 and TRBJ2-7, the full variable domain reads EPEVTQTPSHQVTQMGQEVILRCVPISNHLYFYWYRQILGQKVEFLVSFYNNEISEKSEIFDDQFSVERPDGSNFTLKIRSTKLEDSAMYFCASSPDRGRTYEQYFGPGTRLTVT.

The V gene is TRBV15, the J gene TRBJ2-3, with 8 bases aligning to TRBD2. V lost 8 bases and J lost 2; bases outside the gene matches: 9. The CDR3 has 15 amino acids. The germline gives CDR1 LNHNV, CDR2 YYDKDF (reference sequence). The CDR3 sequence is CATGVLRGVTDTQYF. The CDR3 coding sequence is TGTGCCACCGGCGTGTTGCGGGGGGTCACAGATACGCAGTATTTT.

The CDR3 coding sequence is TGTGCCAGCAGTGGGCTTCAGGGTAACTACGAGCAGTACTTC. This codes for CASSGLQGNYEQYF. The chain recombines TRBV27 with TRBJ2-7, with D perhaps matching TRBD1 (5 bases). From germline, CDR1 is MNHEY and CDR2 SMNVEV (reference sequence). CDR3 length: 14 amino acids. Deletions cut 5 bases from V and 3 bases from J, with 14 bases between.

The V call is TRBV27, the J call TRBJ2-2; D unclear. V was trimmed by 4 bases and J by 7 bases, leaving 10 bases between them. CDR1 is MNHEY and CDR2 is SMNVEV in the germline V gene (reference sequence). CDR3 size: 13 residues. CDR3 DNA sequence: TGTGCCAGCAGTTCCCTGACGGGCGGGGAGCTGTTTTTT. Encoded protein: CASSSLTGGELFF.

There are a few counts of this clone. V and J are TRBV3-1 (or the pseudogene TRBV3-2) and TRBJ1-6; D may be TRBD1 (5 bases). From germline, CDR1 is LGHDT and CDR2 YNNKEL (reference sequence). This CDR3 is built from 15 residues. V lost 3 bases to trimming and J lost 6 bases, with 12 bases between them. Written as DNA, the CDR3 is TGTGCCAGCAGCCAGTGGGCCCAGGGTAATTCACCCCTCCACTTT. Its translation: CASSQWAQGNSPLHF.

The chain employs TRBV7-2 and TRBJ1-5, with 7 bases aligning to TRBD1. This CDR3 has 14 residues. With 4 bases clipped from V and 1 base from J, the junction kept 1 base outside the gene matches. Germline values: CDR1 SGHTA, CDR2 FQGNSA. This CDR3 reads CASSWGQSNQPQHF. CDR3 sequence (DNA): TGTGCCAGCAGCTGGGGACAGAGCAATCAGCCCCAGCATTTT.

The chain joins TRBV7-8 to TRBJ1-6, with 8 bases lining up with TRBD1. The V gene's germline CDR1 is SGHVS and CDR2 FQNEAQ. J lost 9 bases, V lost 4 bases, and 17 bases had no gene match. The CDR3 is made up of 18 amino acids. CDR3 nucleotides: TGTGCCAGCAGCTCCTCGACCGGGACAGGTGTCTCCCGTTCACCCCTCCACTTT. Translated: CASSSSTGTGVSRSPLHF.

The table lists this clone with a count of one. The chain has TRBV5-1 and TRBJ2-2; 11 nucleotides match TRBD1. Germline V gene lookup returns CDR1 SGHRS and CDR2 YFSETQ. The junction had 2 bases not matched to a gene; V was cut back by 4 bases and J by 3 bases. This CDR3 spans 15 amino acids. The CDR3 protein is CASSKDRGHTGELFF. Written as DNA, the CDR3 is TGCGCCAGCAGCAAGGACAGGGGGCACACCGGGGAGCTGTTTTTT.

V gene TRBV29-1 combines with J gene TRBJ2-2, with TRBD1 matching over 7 bases. The germline V gene encodes CDR1 SQVTM and CDR2 ANQGSEA. This CDR3 is built from 13 residues. Trimming took 4 bases from V and 6 from J; bases not matched to a gene: 5. The CDR3 DNA reads as TGCAGCGTTGCTAACAGGGGCCCCGGGGAGCTGTTTTTT. This gives the protein CSVANRGPGELFF.

The chain employs TRBV27 and TRBJ1-1; D remains ambiguous. From germline, CDR1 is MNHEY and CDR2 SMNVEV (reference sequence). This CDR3 has 13 residues. V was pared by 2 bases and J by 2 bases, with 6 bases between. In DNA form, the CDR3 reads TGTGCCAGCAGTTTACGGAGAAACACTGAAGCTTTCTTT. Protein product: CASSLRRNTEAFF.

The chain links TRBV9 to TRBJ2-2; TRBD1 aligns across 7 bases. The V gene's germline CDR1 is SGDLS and CDR2 YYNGEE. This CDR3 region has 16 residues. V lost 0 bases to trimming and J lost 0 bases; unmatched junction nucleotides: 2. CDR3 sequence: CASSVAGGANTGELFF. CDR3 sequence (DNA): TGTGCCAGCAGCGTAGCAGGGGGTGCGAACACCGGGGAGCTGTTTTTT.

This chain links TRBV6-5 with TRBJ2-3; D may be TRBD1 (6 bases). Per the germline V gene, CDR1 is MNHEY and CDR2 is SVGAGI. Between the trimmed V and J ends, which lost 5 bases and 5 bases, there was a span of 14 bases. The CDR3 has 14 amino acids. The CDR3, as DNA: TGTGCCAGCAGTCCTGGCAGGGGTATAGATACGCAGTATTTT. Residues: CASSPGRGIDTQYF.

CDR3 DNA: TGTGCCAGTAGTATAACAGGGGGACAAGAGACCCAGTACTTC. Translation: CASSITGGQETQYF. The chain links TRBV19 to TRBJ2-5, with TRBD1 matching over 8 bases. J lost 2 bases, V lost 2 bases, and 1 base had no gene match. The germline V gene has CDR1 LNHDA and CDR2 SQIVND (reference sequence). This CDR3 spans 14 amino acids. Using reference TRBV19 and TRBJ2-5 for the parts outside the CDR3, the full variable domain is DGGITQSPKYLFRKEGQNVTLSCEQNLNHDAMYWYRQDPGQGLRLIYYSQIVNDFQKGDIAEGYSVSREKKESFPLTVTSAQKNPTAFYLCASSITGGQETQYFGPGTRLLVL.

This clone was seen only once. The rearrangement links TRBV7-9 to TRBJ2-6; possibly TRBD2 for D (5 bases). Trimming removed 5 bases from V and 2 bases from J, with 10 bases in between. CDR1 and CDR2 from the germline V gene are SEHNR and FQNEAQ (reference sequence). The CDR3 has 15 amino acids. Here the CDR3 reads CASSPKRAGANVLTF. CDR3 in DNA: TGTGCCAGCAGCCCGAAGAGGGCTGGGGCCAACGTCCTGACTTTC. The variable domain in full, completed from reference TRBV7-9 and TRBJ2-6, reads DTGVSQNPRHKITKRGQNVTFRCDPISEHNRLYWYRQTLGQGPEFLTYFQNEAQLEKSRLLSDRFSAERPKGSFSTLEIQRTEQGDSAMYLCASSPKRAGANVLTFGAGSRLTVL.